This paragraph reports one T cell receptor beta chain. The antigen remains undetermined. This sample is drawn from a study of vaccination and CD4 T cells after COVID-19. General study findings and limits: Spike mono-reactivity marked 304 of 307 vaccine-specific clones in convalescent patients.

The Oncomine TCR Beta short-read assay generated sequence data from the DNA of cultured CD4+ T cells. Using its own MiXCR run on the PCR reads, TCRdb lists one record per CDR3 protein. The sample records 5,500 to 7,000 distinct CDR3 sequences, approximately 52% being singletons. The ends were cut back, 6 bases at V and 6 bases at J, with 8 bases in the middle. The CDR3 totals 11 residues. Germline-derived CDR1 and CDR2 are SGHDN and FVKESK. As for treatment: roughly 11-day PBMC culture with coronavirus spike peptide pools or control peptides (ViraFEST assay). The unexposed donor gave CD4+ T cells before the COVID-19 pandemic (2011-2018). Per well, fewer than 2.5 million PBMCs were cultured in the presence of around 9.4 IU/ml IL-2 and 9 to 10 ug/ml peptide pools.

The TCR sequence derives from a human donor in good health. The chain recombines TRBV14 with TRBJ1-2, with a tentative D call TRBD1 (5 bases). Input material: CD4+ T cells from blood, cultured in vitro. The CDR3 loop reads CASRSGDGYTF. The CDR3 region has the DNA TGTGCCAGCAGGTCGGGGGATGGCTACACCTTC.